This TCR beta chain was captured by sequencing in a study of blood T cell repertoires in COVID-19. Study summary: Both acute and convalescent COVID-19 samples were obtained from the United States, Italy and Spain.

The repertoire was sequenced with immunoSEQ multiplex PCR; TCRdb's copy has only in-frame clones and lacks some. The sample gives 490,000 or so clones, about nine tenths of which show up once; 6.5% to 8.5% is in the top ten. The participants were between about 18 and 89 years old and came from 24 US areas. Which cohort a participant joined came from the clinical history participants gave. Symptom resolution, clearance, or two negative PCRs marked donors in Cohort 3 as recovered. The sequenced sample consisted of PBMCs or T cells enriched from blood (not recorded which). This clonotype was sampled from a woman aged 60 to 75 who had recovered from COVID-19.

This CDR3 reads CASSERESNEKLFF. The CDR3 coding sequence is TGTGCCAGCAGTGAGAGGGAATCTAATGAAAAACTGTTTTTT. The chain couples TRBV25-1 to TRBJ1-4; D is unclear. The CDR3 spans 14 residues. V shed 3 bases and J shed 3 bases, with 8 bases lying between them. In germline, CDR1 is MGHDK, CDR2 SYGVNS.